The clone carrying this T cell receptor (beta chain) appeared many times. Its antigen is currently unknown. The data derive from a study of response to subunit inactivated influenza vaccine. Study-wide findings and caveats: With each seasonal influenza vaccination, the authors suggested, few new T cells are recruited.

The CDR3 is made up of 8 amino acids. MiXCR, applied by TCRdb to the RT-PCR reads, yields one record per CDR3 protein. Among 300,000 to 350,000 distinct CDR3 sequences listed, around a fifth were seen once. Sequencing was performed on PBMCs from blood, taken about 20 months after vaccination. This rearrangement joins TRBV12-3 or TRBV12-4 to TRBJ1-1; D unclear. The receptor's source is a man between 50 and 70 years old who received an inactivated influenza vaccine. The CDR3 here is CQNTEAFF. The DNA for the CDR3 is TGTCAGAACACTGAAGCTTTCTTT.